This is a list of T cell receptor beta chains from one sample in a study of CD8 T cells in Susac syndrome. TCRdb redid the calling of the immunoSEQ multiplex PCR reads with MiXCR, one entry per CDR3 protein. The top ten clones hold more than 0.2% of a sample with 160,000 or so distinct CDR3 sequences, about 94% of them seen once. The material sequenced was CD8+ T cells from PBMCs. The receptors originated from a human donor with multiple sclerosis. Each CDR3 is given with its conserved first and last residue. A D gene is named only where the DNA matches it firmly.

TRBJ2-5 | TRBV6-1 | TRBD2 | TGTGCCAGCAGAATACTAGCGGGGGGCCGGGAGACCCAGTACTTC | CASRILAGGRETQYF
TRBJ2-7 | TRBV20-1 | NA | TGCAGTGCTAGCCGGCAGCCAAGCTCCTACGAGCAGTACTTC | CSASRQPSSYEQYF
TRBJ2-4 | TRBV3-1 | NA | TGTGCCAGCAGCCAACAGACACTAGCCAAAAACATTCAGTACTTC | CASSQQTLAKNIQYF
TRBJ2-5 | TRBV29-1 | NA | TGCAGCGTCTTATACGGGGACACCCAAGAGACCCAGTACTTC | CSVLYGDTQETQYF
TRBJ2-5 | TRBV29-1 | TRBD1 | TGCAGCGTTGAAGACAGGGGGCTTGTAGAGACCCAGTACTTC | CSVEDRGLVETQYF
TRBJ2-3 | TRBV28 | NA | TGTGCCAGCAAGCGAACAGGGCGATCCACAGATACGCAGTATTTT | CASKRTGRSTDTQYF
TRBJ2-7 | TRBV15 | NA | TGTGCCACCAGCAGAGGGCCAGAAGCTACGAAGCAGTACTTC | CATSRGPEATKQYF
TRBJ2-7 | TRBV7-9 | NA | TGTGCCAGCAGCTTAGAGGGACGCCCTCTCTACGAGCAGTACTTC | CASSLEGRPLYEQYF
TRBJ2-1 | TRBV11-2 | TRBD2 | TGTGCCAGCAGCTTACGGCGGGGGGCCCCCTACAATGAGCAGTTCTTC | CASSLRRGAPYNEQFF
TRBJ2-3 | TRBV7-8 | NA | TGTGCCAGCAGCTTAGCCAGGGTGGATACGCAGTATTTT | CASSLARVDTQYF